The entry below describes one T cell receptor beta chain. The antigen remains unidentified. TCRdb re-called the 5' RACE reads with MiXCR, one entry per CDR3 protein. The table has 350,000 to 600,000 distinct CDR3 sequences, approximately 15% seen once; the top ten hold about 0.52%. V was clipped by 6 bases and J by 3 bases; unmatched bases: 6. This CDR3 spans 15 amino acids. CDR1 SNHLY and CDR2 FYNNEI come from the germline V gene. No donor was unhealthy or non-Caucasian. The data originate from a study of identical twins. Study conclusions and caveats: Low generation probability was overrepresented in out-of-frame alpha sequences shared by twins. Within monozygotic twins, out-of-frame TCR alpha sharing was underestimated by the models.

These data also featured in a second study, about yellow fever vaccine responses in identical twins.

The rearrangement links TRBV2 to TRBJ2-2; 8 bases agree with TRBD2. Specimen: CD4+ T cells sorted from blood. This TCR was sampled from a woman under 30 in good health. The CDR3 protein is CASRKGTRDTGELFF. The CDR3 nucleotides are TGTGCCAGCAGGAAGGGGACTAGGGACACCGGGGAGCTGTTTTTT.